Listed below are T cell receptor beta chains from one sample, sequenced in a study of T cells after yellow fever vaccination. TCRdb passed the 5' RACE reads through MiXCR, listing each CDR3 protein once. In the table there are a few hundred thousand distinct CDR3 sequences, roughly 8.6% of which are singletons. The material sequenced was PBMCs, taken around 45 days after the first yellow fever vaccination. Receptors originate from a man aged 18 to 29 who received the YFV17D yellow fever vaccine. CDR3s include the opening cysteine and the closing phenylalanine or tryptophan. D genes are given only for firm matches. Size is stated for part of the rows, as once, few or many counts, or as a class when the clone is expanded.

V gene	D gene	J gene	clone size	CDR3 protein	CDR3 DNA
TRBV7-8	TRBD1	TRBJ1-1	few	CASSPPDQWDRNTEAFF	TGTGCCAGCAGCCCCCCCGACCAATGGGACAGAAACACTGAAGCTTTCTTT
TRBV20-1	-	TRBJ1-5	few	CSARAPPHSNQPQHF	TGCAGTGCTAGAGCCCCTCCCCATAGCAATCAGCCCCAGCATTTT
TRBV6-6	-	TRBJ2-5	-	CASSRHDQETQYF	TGTGCCAGCAGTCGACACGACCAAGAGACCCAGTACTTC
TRBV21-1	-	TRBJ2-5	many	CASCPPAATMEETQYF	TGTGCCAGCTGCCCGCCAGCGGCCACAATGGAGGAGACCCAGTACTTC
TRBV10-3	TRBD1	TRBJ2-3	few	CAISLRDRDTDTQYF	TGTGCCATCAGCCTCCGGGACAGGGACACAGATACGCAGTATTTT
TRBV12-3/TRBV12-4	-	TRBJ2-5	few	CASTPGQGWETQYF	TGTGCCAGCACCCCTGGGCAGGGCTGGGAGACCCAGTACTTC
TRBV7-2	-	TRBJ1-5	-	CASSSALPHQPQHF	TGTGCCAGCAGCTCGGCTTTACCCCATCAGCCCCAGCATTTT
TRBV28	-	TRBJ2-2	few	CASSLFTLGSGAGELFF	TGTGCCAGCAGTTTATTTACCCTTGGGTCGGGGGCCGGGGAGCTGTTTTTT
TRBV7-2	-	TRBJ2-5	few	CASSYRLPRETQYF	TGTGCCAGCAGCTATCGACTACCTCGAGAGACCCAGTACTTC
TRBV2	TRBD1	TRBJ2-2	few	CASSPDRGHDGELFF	TGTGCCAGCAGCCCGGACAGGGGGCATGACGGGGAGCTGTTTTTT
TRBV24-1	-	TRBJ2-1	-	CATSEVDSGTPPYNEQFF	TGTGCCACCAGCGAGGTAGACTCAGGGACCCCCCCTTACAATGAGCAGTTCTTC
TRBV18	TRBD1	TRBJ2-1	-	CASSPPGTGDYNEQFF	TGTGCCAGCTCACCGCCCGGGACAGGGGATTACAATGAGCAGTTCTTC
TRBV18	-	TRBJ2-5	few	CASSPPGRRQETQYF	TGTGCCAGCTCACCACCCGGTCGGCGCCAAGAGACCCAGTACTTC
TRBV5-1	-	TRBJ1-3	-	CASSLTGSSGNSIYF	TGCGCCAGCAGCTTAACAGGGAGCTCTGGAAACTCCATATATTTT
TRBV12-3/TRBV12-4	-	TRBJ2-3	-	CASRRDATDTQYF	TGTGCCAGCAGGCGGGACGCCACAGATACGCAGTATTTT
TRBV11-2	-	TRBJ2-2	-	CASSPTKTELFF	TGTGCCAGCAGCCCGACTAAGACAGAGCTGTTTTTT
TRBV7-9	-	TRBJ2-1	few	CASSFTVLGLPSGEQFF	TGTGCCAGCAGCTTTACCGTTCTCGGACTCCCTTCGGGTGAGCAGTTCTTC
TRBV12-3/TRBV12-4	-	TRBJ2-6	-	CASTLTVPSGANVLTF	TGTGCCAGCACCCTGACAGTGCCCTCTGGGGCCAACGTCCTGACTTTC
TRBV7-9	-	TRBJ1-5	-	CASSLNREDQPQHF	TGTGCCAGCAGCTTAAACAGGGAAGATCAGCCCCAGCATTTT
TRBV20-1	TRBD1	TRBJ1-4	many	CSARDRVRGEKLFF	TGCAGTGCTCGTGACAGGGTTAGAGGGGAAAAACTGTTTTTT
TRBV4-3	-	TRBJ2-3	-	CASSQGGGRDTQYF	TGCGCCAGCAGCCAAGGGGGGGGCCGGGATACGCAGTATTTT
TRBV7-9	-	TRBJ1-2	-	CASAFTGSDNYGYTF	TGTGCCAGCGCGTTCACGGGGAGTGATAACTATGGCTACACCTTC
TRBV7-2	-	TRBJ2-5	many	CASSLGLAQETQYF	TGTGCCAGCAGCTTAGGGTTGGCCCAAGAGACCCAGTACTTC